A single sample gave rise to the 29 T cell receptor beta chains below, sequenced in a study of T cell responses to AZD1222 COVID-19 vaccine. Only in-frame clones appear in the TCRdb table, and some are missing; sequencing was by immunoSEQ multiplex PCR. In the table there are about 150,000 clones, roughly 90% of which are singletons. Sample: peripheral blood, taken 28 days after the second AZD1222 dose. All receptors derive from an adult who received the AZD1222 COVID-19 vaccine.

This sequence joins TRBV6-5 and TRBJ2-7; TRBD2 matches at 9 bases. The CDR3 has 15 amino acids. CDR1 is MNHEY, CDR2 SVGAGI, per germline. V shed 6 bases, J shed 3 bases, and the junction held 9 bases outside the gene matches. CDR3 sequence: CASSQGASGIYEQYF. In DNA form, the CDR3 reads TGTGCCAGCAGCCAAGGCGCTAGCGGGATCTACGAGCAGTACTTC.

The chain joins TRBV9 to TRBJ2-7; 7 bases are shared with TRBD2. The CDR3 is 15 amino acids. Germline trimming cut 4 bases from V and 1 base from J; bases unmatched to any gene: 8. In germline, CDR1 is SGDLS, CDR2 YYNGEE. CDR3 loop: CASSPGLVRSYEQYF. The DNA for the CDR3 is TGTGCCAGCAGCCCCGGACTAGTTCGTTCCTACGAGCAGTACTTC.

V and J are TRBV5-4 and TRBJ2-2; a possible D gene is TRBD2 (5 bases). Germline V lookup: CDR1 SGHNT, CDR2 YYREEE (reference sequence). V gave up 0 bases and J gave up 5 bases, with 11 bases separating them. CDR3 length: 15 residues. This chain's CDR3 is CASSLAASRTGELFF. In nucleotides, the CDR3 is TGTGCCAGCAGCTTGGCGGCTAGCCGGACCGGGGAGCTGTTTTTT.

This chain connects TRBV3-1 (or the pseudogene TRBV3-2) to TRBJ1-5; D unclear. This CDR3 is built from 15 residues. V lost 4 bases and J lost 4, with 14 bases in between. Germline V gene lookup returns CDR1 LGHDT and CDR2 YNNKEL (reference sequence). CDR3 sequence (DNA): TGTGCCAGCAGCCCTTTAATGGGTTTGAATCAGCCCCAGCATTTT. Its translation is CASSPLMGLNQPQHF.

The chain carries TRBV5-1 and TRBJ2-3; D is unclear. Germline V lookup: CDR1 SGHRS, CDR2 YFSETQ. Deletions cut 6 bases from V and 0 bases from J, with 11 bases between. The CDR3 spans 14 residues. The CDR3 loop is CASKIFQSTDTQYF. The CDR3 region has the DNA TGCGCCAGCAAAATCTTCCAAAGCACAGATACGCAGTATTTT.

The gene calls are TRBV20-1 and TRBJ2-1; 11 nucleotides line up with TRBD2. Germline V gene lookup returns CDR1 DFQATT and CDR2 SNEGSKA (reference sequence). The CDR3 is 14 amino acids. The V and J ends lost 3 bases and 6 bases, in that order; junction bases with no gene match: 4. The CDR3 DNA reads TGCAGTGCTAGTAAACTAGCGGGGGTCAATGAGCAGTTCTTC. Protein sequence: CSASKLAGVNEQFF.

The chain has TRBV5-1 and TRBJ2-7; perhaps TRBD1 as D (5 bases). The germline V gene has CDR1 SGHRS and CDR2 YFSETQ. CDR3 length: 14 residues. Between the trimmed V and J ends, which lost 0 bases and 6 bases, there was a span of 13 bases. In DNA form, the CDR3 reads TGCGCCAGCAGCTTGGTGGCAGGGTCAATCGAGCAGTACTTC. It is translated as CASSLVAGSIEQYF.

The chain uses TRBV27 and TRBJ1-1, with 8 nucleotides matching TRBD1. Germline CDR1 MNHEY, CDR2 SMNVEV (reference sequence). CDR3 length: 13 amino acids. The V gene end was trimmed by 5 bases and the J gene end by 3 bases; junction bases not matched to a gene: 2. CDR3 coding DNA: TGTGCCAGCAGTACAGGGGGGGACACTGAAGCTTTCTTT. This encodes CASSTGGDTEAFF.

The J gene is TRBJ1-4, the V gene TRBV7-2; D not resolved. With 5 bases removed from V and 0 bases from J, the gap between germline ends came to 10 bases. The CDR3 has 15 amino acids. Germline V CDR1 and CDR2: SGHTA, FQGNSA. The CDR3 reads CASSPGLATNEKLFF. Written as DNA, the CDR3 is TGTGCCAGCAGCCCCGGACTTGCAACTAATGAAAAACTGTTTTTT.

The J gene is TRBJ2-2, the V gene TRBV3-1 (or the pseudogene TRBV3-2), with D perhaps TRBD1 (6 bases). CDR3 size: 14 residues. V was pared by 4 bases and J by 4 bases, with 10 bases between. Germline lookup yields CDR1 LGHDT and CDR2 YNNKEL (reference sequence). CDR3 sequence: CASSRGQITGELFF. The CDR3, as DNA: TGTGCCAGCAGCCGCGGACAGATCACCGGGGAGCTGTTTTTT.

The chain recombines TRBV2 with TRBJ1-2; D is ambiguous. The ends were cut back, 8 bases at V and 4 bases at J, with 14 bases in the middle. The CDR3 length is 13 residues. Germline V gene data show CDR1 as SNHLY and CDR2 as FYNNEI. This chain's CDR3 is CASSVDFSYGYTF. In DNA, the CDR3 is TGTGCCAGCTCCGTGGATTTTAGCTATGGCTACACCTTC.

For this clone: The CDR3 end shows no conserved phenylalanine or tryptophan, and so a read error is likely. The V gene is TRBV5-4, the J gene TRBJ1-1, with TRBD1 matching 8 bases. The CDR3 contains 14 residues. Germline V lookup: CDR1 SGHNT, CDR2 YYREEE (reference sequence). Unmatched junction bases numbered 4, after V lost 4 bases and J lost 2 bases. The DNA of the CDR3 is TGTGCCAGCAGCGCCGGGACAGGAAACACTGAAGCTTTCCTT. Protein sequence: CASSAGTGNTEAFL.

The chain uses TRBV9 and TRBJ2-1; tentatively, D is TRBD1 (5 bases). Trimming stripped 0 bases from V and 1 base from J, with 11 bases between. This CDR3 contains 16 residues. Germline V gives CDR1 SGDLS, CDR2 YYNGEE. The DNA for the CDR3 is TGTGCCAGCAGCGTAGCAGCAGCAGGGTCCTACAATGAGCAGTTCTTC. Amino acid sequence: CASSVAAAGSYNEQFF.

Here the CDR3 DNA reads TGTGCCAGCAGTTTGCCCATAGCGGGGGGAGCCAAAAACATTCAGTACTTC. Protein sequence: CASSLPIAGGAKNIQYF. The chain links TRBV5-4 to TRBJ2-4, with 10 bases matching TRBD2. Trimming took 5 bases from V and 0 from J; bases not matched to a gene: 8. Germline-derived CDR1 and CDR2 are SGHNT and YYREEE (reference sequence). This CDR3 comprises 17 residues.

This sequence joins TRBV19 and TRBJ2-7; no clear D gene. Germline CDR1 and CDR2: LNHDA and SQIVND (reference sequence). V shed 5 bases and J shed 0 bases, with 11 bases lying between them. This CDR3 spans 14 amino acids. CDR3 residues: CASSPLVSSYEQYF. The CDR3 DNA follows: TGTGCCAGTAGTCCCCTGGTGAGCTCCTACGAGCAGTACTTC.

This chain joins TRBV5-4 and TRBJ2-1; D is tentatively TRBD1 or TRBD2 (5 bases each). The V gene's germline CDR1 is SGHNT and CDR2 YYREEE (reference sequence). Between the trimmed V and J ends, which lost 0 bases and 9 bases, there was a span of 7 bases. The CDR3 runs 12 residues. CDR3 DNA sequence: TGTGCCAGCAGCTTGGTTGGGGGTGAGCAGTTCTTC. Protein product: CASSLVGGEQFF.

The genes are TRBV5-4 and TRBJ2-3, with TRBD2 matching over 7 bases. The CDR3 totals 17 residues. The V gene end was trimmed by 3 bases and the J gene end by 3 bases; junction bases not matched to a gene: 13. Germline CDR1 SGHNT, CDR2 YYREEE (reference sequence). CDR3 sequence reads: CASSSGGAAGATDTQYF. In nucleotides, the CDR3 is TGTGCCAGCAGCTCGGGCGGCGCGGCGGGAGCGACAGATACGCAGTATTTT.

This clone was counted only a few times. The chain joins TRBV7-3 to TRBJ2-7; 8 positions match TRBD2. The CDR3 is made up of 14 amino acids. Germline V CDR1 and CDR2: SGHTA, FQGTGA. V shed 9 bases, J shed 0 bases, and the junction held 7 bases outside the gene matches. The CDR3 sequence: CASPLAVSSYEQYF. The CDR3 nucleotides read TGTGCCAGTCCACTAGCGGTTAGCTCCTACGAGCAGTACTTC.

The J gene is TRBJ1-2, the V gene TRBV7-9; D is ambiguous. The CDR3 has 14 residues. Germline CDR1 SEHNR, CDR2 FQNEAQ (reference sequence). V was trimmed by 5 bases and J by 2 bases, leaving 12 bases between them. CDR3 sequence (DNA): TGTGCCAGCAGCCTCACCTATCAGAACTATGGCTACACCTTC. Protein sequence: CASSLTYQNYGYTF.

CDR3: CASSFGTGGETYGYTF. The CDR3 DNA is TGTGCCAGCAGCTTTGGGACAGGGGGCGAAACCTATGGCTACACCTTC. The chain carries TRBV5-4 and TRBJ1-2, with 12 bases identical to TRBD1. Germline assignment: CDR1 SGHNT and CDR2 YYREEE (reference sequence). The CDR3 is 16 residues long. With V trimmed by 2 bases and J by 4 bases, 6 bases remained unmatched.

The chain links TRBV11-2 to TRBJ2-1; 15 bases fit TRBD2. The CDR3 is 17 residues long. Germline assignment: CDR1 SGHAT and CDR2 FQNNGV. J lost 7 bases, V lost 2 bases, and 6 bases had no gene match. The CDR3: CASSLSAGTSGRNEQFF. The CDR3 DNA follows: TGTGCCAGCAGCTTATCGGCCGGGACTAGCGGGAGGAATGAGCAGTTCTTC.

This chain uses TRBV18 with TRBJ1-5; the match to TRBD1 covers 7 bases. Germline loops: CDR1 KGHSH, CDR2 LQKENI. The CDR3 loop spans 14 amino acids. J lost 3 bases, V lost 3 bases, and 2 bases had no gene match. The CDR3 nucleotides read TGTGCCAGCTCACCGGGACAGTACAATCAGCCCCAGCATTTT. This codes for CASSPGQYNQPQHF.

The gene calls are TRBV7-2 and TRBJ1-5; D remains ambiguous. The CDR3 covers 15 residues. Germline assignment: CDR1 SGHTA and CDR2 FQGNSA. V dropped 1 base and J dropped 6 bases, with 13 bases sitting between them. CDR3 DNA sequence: TGTGCCAGCAGCTTAGAAGAGGGCGTGGGTCAGCCCCAGCATTTT. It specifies CASSLEEGVGQPQHF.

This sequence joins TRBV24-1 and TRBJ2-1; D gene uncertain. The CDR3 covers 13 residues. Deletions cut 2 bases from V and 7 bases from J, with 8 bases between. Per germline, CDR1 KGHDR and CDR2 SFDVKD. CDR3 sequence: CATSDSLFNEQFF. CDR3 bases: TGTGCCACCAGTGATTCCCTTTTTAATGAGCAGTTCTTC.

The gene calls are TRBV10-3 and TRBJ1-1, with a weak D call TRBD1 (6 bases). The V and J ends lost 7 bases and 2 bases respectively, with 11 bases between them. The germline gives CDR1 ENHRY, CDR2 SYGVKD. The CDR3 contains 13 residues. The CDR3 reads CAITRGHNTEAFF. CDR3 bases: TGTGCCATCACCAGGGGCCATAACACTGAAGCTTTCTTT.

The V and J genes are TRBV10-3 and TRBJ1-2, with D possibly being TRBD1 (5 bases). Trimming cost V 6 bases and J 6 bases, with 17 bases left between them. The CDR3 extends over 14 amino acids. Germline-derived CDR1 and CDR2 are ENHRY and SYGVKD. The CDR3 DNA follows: TGTGCCATCAGCGGCCGCGGGACGGTCGATGGCTACACCTTC. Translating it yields CAISGRGTVDGYTF.

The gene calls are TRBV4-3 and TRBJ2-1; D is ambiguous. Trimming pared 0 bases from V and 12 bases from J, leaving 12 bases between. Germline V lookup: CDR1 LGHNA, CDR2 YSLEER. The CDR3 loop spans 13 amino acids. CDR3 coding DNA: TGCGCCAGCAGCCAAGATACGGGTGGAAGGCAGTTCTTC. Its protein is CASSQDTGGRQFF.

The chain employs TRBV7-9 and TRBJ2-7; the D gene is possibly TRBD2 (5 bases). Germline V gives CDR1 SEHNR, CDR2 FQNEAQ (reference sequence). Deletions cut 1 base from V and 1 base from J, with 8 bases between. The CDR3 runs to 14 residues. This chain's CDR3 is CASSLGGYSYEQYF. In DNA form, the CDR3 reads TGTGCCAGCAGCTTAGGCGGGTATTCCTACGAGCAGTACTTC.

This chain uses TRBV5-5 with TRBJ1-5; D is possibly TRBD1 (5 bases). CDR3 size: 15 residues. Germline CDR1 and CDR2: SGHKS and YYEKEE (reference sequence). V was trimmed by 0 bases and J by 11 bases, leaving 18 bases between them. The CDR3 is CASSLVGMPLGAQHF. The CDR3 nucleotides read TGTGCCAGCAGCTTGGTGGGTATGCCCCTAGGGGCCCAGCATTTT. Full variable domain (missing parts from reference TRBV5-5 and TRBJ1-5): DAGVTQSPTHLIKTRGQQVTLRCSPISGHKSVSWYQQVLGQGPQFIFQYYEKEERGRGNFPDRFSARQFPNYSSELNVNALLLGDSALYLCASSLVGMPLGAQHFGDGTRLSIL.